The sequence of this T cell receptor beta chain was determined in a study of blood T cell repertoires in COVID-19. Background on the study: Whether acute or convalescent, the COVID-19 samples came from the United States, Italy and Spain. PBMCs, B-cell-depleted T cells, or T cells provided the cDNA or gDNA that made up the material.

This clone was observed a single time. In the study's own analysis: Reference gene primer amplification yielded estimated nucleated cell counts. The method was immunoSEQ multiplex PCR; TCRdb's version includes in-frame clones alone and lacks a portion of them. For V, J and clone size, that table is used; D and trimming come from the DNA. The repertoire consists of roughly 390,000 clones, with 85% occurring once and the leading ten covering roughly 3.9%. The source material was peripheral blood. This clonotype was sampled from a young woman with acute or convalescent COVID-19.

The CDR3 loop is CACIGGDYEQYF. The CDR3 DNA sequence: TGTGCCTGTATCGGCGGAGACTACGAGCAGTACTTC. The chain uses TRBV30 and TRBJ2-7; no definite D call. Trimming took 6 bases from V and 3 from J, leaving 12 bases between them. CDR1 GTSNPN and CDR2 SVGIG come from the germline V gene (reference sequence). This CDR3 has 12 residues.